The next 5 T cell receptor beta chains were all read from a single sample in a study of cytomegalovirus exposure and HLA in healthy donors. The study ran its PCR with 60 Vbeta and 13 Jbeta primers. Only in-frame clones appear in the TCRdb table, and some are missing; sequencing was by immunoSEQ multiplex PCR. The data contain 110,000 to 150,000 clones, about three quarters of them singletons. Sequenced input: PBMCs. All receptors derive from a woman aged 25 to 39 in good health and CMV-seronegative.

V and J are TRBV5-4 and TRBJ1-1; no reliable D call. The CDR3 is 15 amino acids. Trimming cost V 0 bases and J 0 bases, with 9 bases left between them. Germline loops: CDR1 SGHNT, CDR2 YYREEE (reference sequence). CDR3 DNA sequence: TGTGCCAGCAGCTTGGCTGAAGCCATGAACACTGAAGCTTTCTTT. It is translated as CASSLAEAMNTEAFF.

The chain uses TRBV9 and TRBJ2-3; 9 bases line up with TRBD2. Trimming cost V 1 base and J 4 bases; bases outside gene matches: 7. The CDR3 length is 16 residues. CDR1 SGDLS and CDR2 YYNGEE come from the germline V gene. CDR3 sequence reads: CASSVWAGGPADTQYF. The DNA for the CDR3 is TGTGCCAGCAGCGTATGGGCGGGGGGGCCGGCAGATACGCAGTATTTT.

This clone was observed a few times. The chain joins TRBV7-2 to TRBJ2-1; TRBD1 matches 9 bases. The CDR3 is made up of 14 amino acids. With 3 bases clipped from V and 6 bases from J, the junction kept 3 bases outside the gene matches. In germline, CDR1 is SGHTA, CDR2 FQGNSA. CDR3 in amino acids: CASSFRTGANEQFF. The CDR3 DNA reads as TGTGCCAGCAGCTTTCGGACAGGGGCCAATGAGCAGTTCTTC. Full variable domain (outside the CDR3, taken from reference TRBV7-2 and TRBJ2-1): GAGVSQSPSNKVTEKGKDVELRCDPISGHTALYWYRQSLGQGLEFLIYFQGNSAPDKSGLPSDRFSAERTGGSVSTLTIQRTQQEDSAVYLCASSFRTGANEQFFGPGTRLTVL.

The sample holds a few counts of this clone. The chain links TRBV11-2 to TRBJ2-1; TRBD1 matches at 9 bases. This CDR3 has 17 amino acids. CDR1 SGHAT and CDR2 FQNNGV come from the germline V gene. V was pared by 7 bases and J by 6 bases, with 16 bases of the junction left unmatched. The CDR3 sequence: CASTPSTRGTGINEQFF. The CDR3 nucleotides are TGTGCCAGCACCCCTTCGACGAGGGGGACAGGGATCAATGAGCAGTTCTTC.

The V gene is TRBV4-1, the J gene TRBJ2-4; 11 bases map to TRBD2. In germline, CDR1 is MGHRA, CDR2 YSYEKL. The CDR3 spans 18 residues. The ends lost 1 base at V and 1 base at J; junction bases unmatched: 6. The CDR3: CASSQGPPSGGAKNIQYF. The DNA for the CDR3 is TGCGCCAGCAGCCAAGGTCCTCCTAGCGGGGGGGCCAAAAACATTCAGTACTTC.